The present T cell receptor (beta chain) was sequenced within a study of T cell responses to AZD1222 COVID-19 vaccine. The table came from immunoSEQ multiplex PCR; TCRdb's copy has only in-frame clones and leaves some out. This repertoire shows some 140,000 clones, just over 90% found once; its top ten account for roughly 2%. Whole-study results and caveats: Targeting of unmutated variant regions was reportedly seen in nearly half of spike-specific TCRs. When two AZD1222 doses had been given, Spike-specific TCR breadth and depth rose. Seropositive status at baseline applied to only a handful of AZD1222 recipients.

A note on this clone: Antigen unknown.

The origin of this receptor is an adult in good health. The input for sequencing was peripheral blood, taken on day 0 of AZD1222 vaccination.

The CDR3 spells CASSHPGQGNSYEQYF. The CDR3 bases are TGCGCCAGCAGTCACCCGGGACAGGGGAACTCCTACGAGCAGTACTTC. V is TRBV23-1 and J is TRBJ2-7; 10 bases are a match to TRBD1. TRBV23-1 has ORF status, its function being uncertain. With V trimmed by 3 bases and J by 0 bases, 5 bases remained unmatched. This CDR3 has 16 amino acids.